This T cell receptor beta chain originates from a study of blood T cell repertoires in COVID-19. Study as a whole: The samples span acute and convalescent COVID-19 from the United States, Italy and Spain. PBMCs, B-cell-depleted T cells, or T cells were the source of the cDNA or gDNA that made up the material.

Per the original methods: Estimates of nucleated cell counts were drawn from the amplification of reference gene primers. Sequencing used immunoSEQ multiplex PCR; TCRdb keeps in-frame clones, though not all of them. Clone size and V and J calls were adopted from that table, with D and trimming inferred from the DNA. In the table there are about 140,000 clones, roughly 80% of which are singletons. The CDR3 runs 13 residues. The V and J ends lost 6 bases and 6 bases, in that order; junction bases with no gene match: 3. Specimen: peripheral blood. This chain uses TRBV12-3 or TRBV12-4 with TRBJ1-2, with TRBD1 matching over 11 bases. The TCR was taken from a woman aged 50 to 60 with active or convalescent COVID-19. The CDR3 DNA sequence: TGTGCCAGCAGCCCGGACAGGGGGCATGGCTACACCTTC. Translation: CASSPDRGHGYTF.